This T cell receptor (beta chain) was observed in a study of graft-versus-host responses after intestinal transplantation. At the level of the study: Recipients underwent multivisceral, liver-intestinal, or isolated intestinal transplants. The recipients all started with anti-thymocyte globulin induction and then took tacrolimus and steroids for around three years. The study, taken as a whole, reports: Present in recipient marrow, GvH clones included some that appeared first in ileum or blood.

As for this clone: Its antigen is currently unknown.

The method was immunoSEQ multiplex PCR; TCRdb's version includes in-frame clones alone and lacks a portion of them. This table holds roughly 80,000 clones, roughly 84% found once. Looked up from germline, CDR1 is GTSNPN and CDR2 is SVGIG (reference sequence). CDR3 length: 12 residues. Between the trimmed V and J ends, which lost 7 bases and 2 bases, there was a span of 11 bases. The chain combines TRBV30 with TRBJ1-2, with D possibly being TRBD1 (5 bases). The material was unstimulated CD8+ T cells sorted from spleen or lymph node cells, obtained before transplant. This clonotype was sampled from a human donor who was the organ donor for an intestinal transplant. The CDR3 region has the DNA TGTGCCTTAGGGACGGCCAACTATGGCTACACCTTC. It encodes CALGTANYGYTF.